The T cell receptor beta chain described here comes from a study of T-cell memory formation after mild COVID-19. At the level of the study: Largely, TCR clusters stayed within a single donor.

This clonotype came up a few times. Its antigen is unknown. The ends were cut back, 4 bases at V and 9 bases at J, with 7 bases in the middle. The CDR3 sequence is 11 residues long. TCRdb processed the 5' RACE reads anew with MiXCR; each CDR3 protein has one entry. The table includes approximately 500,000 distinct CDR3 sequences, nearly 25% detected once. Findings and caveats of the study: That cross-reactive memory joined was suggested by some responding clones appearing in pre-infection memory. CD4+ contracting clones lay mainly in CM and EM, CD8+ ones in EMRA.

The sequencing input was PBMCs or a T cell subset sorted from them (not recorded which). The receptor's source is an adult woman who had mild COVID-19 (a few samples of this study predate the infection). Cell type and time point are not known. The rearrangement links TRBV12-3 or TRBV12-4 to TRBJ2-1; D is uncertain. CDR3 loop: CASSSGFEQFF. CDR3 sequence (DNA): TGTGCCAGCAGTTCCGGGTTTGAGCAGTTCTTC.